The text below deals with one T cell receptor beta chain. Only a few counts were recorded for this clone. There is no known antigen for this receptor. No quality values exist for individual bases; no much larger clone is one base distant. The method behind the library was the immunoSEQ multiplex PCR assay. In its TCRdb copy, this immuneACCESS table keeps in-frame sequences only and misses some clones. Where compared with another copy, unresolved V genes explain less than half of these, and the others have no known cause. This sample is represented by tens of thousands of clones; about 91% of them were singletons. The top ten clonotypes cover 2% to 2.5% of the sample. This specimen belongs to a study of T cell changes during pregnancy in multiple sclerosis (dated by TCRdb to between 2019 and 2020). In the study overall: Changes in the T cell repertoire over the course of pregnancy were examined in this study in women with multiple sclerosis.

Trimmed from V: 0 bases; trimmed from J: 4 bases; junction bases lacking a gene match: 8. CDR1 and CDR2 were assigned from the germline V gene as SGHVS and FNYEAQ. Its CDR3 holds 17 amino acids, cysteine through phenylalanine. The retained sequence is limited to the CDR3, 51 bases, with the frame set at the first base. The receptor chain draws on TRBV7-6 and TRBJ2-2; TRBD2 aligns with 7 central bases. This sequence originates from a female donor with multiple sclerosis, enrolled in a pregnancy study. Sample: peripheral blood, taken in the third trimester of pregnancy. The bases are TGTGCCAGCAGCTTAGCAGAGTGGGAGGGGTCCACCGGGGAGCTGTTTTTT. It translates as CASSLAEWEGSTGELFF.